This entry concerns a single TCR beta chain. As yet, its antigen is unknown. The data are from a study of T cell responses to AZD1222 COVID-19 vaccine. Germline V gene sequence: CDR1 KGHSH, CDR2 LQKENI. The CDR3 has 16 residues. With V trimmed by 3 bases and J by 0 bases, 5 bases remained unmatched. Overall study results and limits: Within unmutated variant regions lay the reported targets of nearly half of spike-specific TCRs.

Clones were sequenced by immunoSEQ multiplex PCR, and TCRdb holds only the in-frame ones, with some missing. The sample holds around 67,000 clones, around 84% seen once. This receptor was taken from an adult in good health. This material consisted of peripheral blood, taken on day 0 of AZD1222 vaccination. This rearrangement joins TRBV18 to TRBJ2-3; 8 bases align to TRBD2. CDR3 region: CASSPPTSGSTDTQYF. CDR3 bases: TGTGCCAGCTCACCGCCCACTAGCGGAAGCACAGATACGCAGTATTTT. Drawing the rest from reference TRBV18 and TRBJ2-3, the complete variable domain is NAGVMQNPRHLVRRRGQEARLRCSPMKGHSHVYWYRQLPEEGLKFMVYLQKENIIDESGMPKERFSAEFPKEGPSILRIQQVVRGDSAAYFCASSPPTSGSTDTQYFGPGTRLTVL.